This T cell receptor (beta chain) comes out of a study of cytomegalovirus exposure and HLA in healthy donors. Overall study findings and caveats: With high specificity and sensitivity, the classifier reportedly diagnosed cytomegalovirus status. A later analysis linked a missense variant in DCLRE1C to the trimming of TCR beta V and J genes.

The PCR had 60 Vbeta and 13 Jbeta primers. Method: immunoSEQ multiplex PCR; TCRdb's copy keeps in-frame clones and lacks some. This table holds around 70,000 clones, less than 65% found once. CDR3 size: 13 residues. Germline V gives CDR1 SGHTA, CDR2 FQGTGA. The trim removed 8 bases at V and 7 bases at J, leaving 10 bases unmatched. To note about this clone: What it recognizes is unknown.

The clonotype was recovered from a man under 40 in good health and CMV-seronegative. The sample taken for sequencing was PBMCs. The chain couples TRBV7-3 to TRBJ1-2, with 7 bases that match TRBD1. CDR3 DNA: TGTGCCAGCGGCAAATACCGGGACAGTGGCTACACCTTC. Translated, it gives CASGKYRDSGYTF.